Listed here are 26 T cell receptor beta chains from one sample, sequenced in a study of post-analysis software for immune sequencing data. Overall study findings and caveats: Patients showed TRBV5-6, TRBV5-1 and TRBV20-1 among a few TRBV segments more frequent than in controls.

TCR beta cDNA libraries had unique molecular identifiers. TCRdb ran MiXCR on the PCR reads and lists one entry per CDR3 protein. The table shows approximately 150,000 distinct CDR3 sequences, with 30% occurring only once. No cognate antigen is known for these TCRs. What was sequenced was blood. The source is a girl between 5 and 17 years old with multiple sclerosis.

This clonotype turned up a few times. The CDR3 bases are TGCAGTGCTGGGACTCTGCGGGGTAAAGGCAATCAGCCCCAGCATTTT. Translation gives CSAGTLRGKGNQPQHF. This chain connects TRBV20-1 to TRBJ1-5, with a tentative D call TRBD1 (5 bases). Germline values: CDR1 DFQATT, CDR2 SNEGSKA (reference sequence). V gave up 5 bases and J gave up 2 bases, with 19 bases separating them. This CDR3 has 16 amino acids.

This clonotype has at least ten counts. The genes are TRBV5-1 and TRBJ2-2; TRBD1 aligns across 8 bases. Trimming removed 4 bases from V and 3 bases from J; junction bases left unmatched: 5. CDR1 is SGHRS and CDR2 is YFSETQ in the germline V gene. The CDR3 sequence is 15 residues long. CDR3 region: CASSKTGDDTGELFF. The CDR3 DNA is TGCGCCAGCAGCAAGACAGGGGACGACACCGGGGAGCTGTTTTTT. Variable domain in full (rest from reference TRBV5-1 and TRBJ2-2): KAGVTQTPRYLIKTRGQQVTLSCSPISGHRSVSWYQQTPGQGLQFLFEYFSETQRNKGNFPGRFSGRQFSNSRSEMNVSTLELGDSALYLCASSKTGDDTGELFFGEGSRLTVL.

Concerning this clonotype itself: Possible read error: a much larger clone is one base away. J is TRBJ1-2 and V is TRBV25-1, with D hard to call. Germline V gives CDR1 MGHDK, CDR2 SYGVNS. V was clipped by 5 bases and J by 9 bases, with 22 bases between them. The CDR3 has 15 amino acids. CDR3 amino acids: CASSPPWGGFLSYTF. CDR3 bases: TGTGCCAGCAGTCCGCCTTGGGGAGGCTTCCTCAGCTACACCTTC.

Regarding this clonotype: Possible read error: a much larger clone is one base away. The V call is TRBV7-9, the J call TRBJ2-3; the D is unclear. Germline V gene sequence: CDR1 SEHNR, CDR2 FQNEAQ (reference sequence). The CDR3 covers 12 residues. The V and J ends lost 10 bases and 5 bases respectively, with 13 bases between them. In nucleotides, the CDR3 is TGTGCCAACAGTCATATGGAAGATACGCAGTATTTT. Amino acid sequence: CANSHMEDTQYF.

The rearrangement links TRBV9 to TRBJ2-1, with D possibly being TRBD2 (5 bases). CDR1 and CDR2 from the germline V gene are SGDLS and YYNGEE. The V end was cut by 4 bases, the J end by 0 bases, with 14 bases between. The CDR3 length is 16 residues. The CDR3 reads CASSPEGRSSYNEQFF. In DNA, the CDR3 is TGTGCCAGCAGCCCCGAGGGTCGAAGCTCCTACAATGAGCAGTTCTTC.

This clonotype appeared once. This CDR3 reads CASSAEGTSGAWSSYNEQYF. The CDR3 DNA sequence: TGCGCCAGCAGCGCCGAGGGGACTAGCGGGGCTTGGAGCTCCTACAATGAGCAGTACTTC. V is TRBV5-1 and J is TRBJ2-1; TRBD2 matches 13 bases. The J call is doubtful: the DNA matches TRBJ2-7 better. Germline CDR1 is SGHRS and CDR2 is YFSETQ. The CDR3 length is 20 residues.

This chain links TRBV6-4 with TRBJ2-3; TRBD2 might be the D (5 bases). Trimming pared 5 bases from V and 3 bases from J, leaving 15 bases between. This CDR3 comprises 15 residues. Germline V gene lookup returns CDR1 MRHNA and CDR2 SNTAGT. DNA for the CDR3: TGTGCCAGCAGTCGGGATGTGGGTGAAACAGATACGCAGTATTTT. As protein: CASSRDVGETDTQYF.

The J gene is TRBJ2-1, the V gene TRBV7-7; 10 bases match TRBD2. Trimming took 1 base from V and 7 from J; bases not matched to a gene: 7. Germline lookup yields CDR1 SSHAT and CDR2 FNYEAQ (reference sequence). The length of the CDR3 is 16 residues. The CDR3 DNA follows: TGTGCCAGCAGCTTAGGCCCTAGCGGGAGTGGGAATGAGCAGTTCTTC. It codes for CASSLGPSGSGNEQFF. Filled out from reference TRBV7-7 and TRBJ2-1, the complete variable domain reads GAGVSQSPRYKVTKRGQDVTLRCDPISSHATLYWYQQALGQGPEFLTYFNYEAQPDKSGLPSDRFSAERPEGSISTLTIQRTEQRDSAMYRCASSLGPSGSGNEQFFGPGTRLTVL.

The rearrangement links TRBV7-3 to TRBJ1-1; D might be TRBD1 (6 bases). V lost 3 bases, J lost 0 bases, and 17 bases lay in between. CDR1 and CDR2 (germline): SGHTA, FQGTGA. CDR3 length: 17 residues. The CDR3 spells CASSFSQGRGVNTEAFF. CDR3 DNA sequence: TGTGCCAGCAGCTTTTCGCAGGGGCGTGGGGTGAACACTGAAGCTTTCTTT.

This clonotype has a count of ten or more. This chain links TRBV3-1 with TRBJ2-4; D is tentatively TRBD1 or TRBD2 (5 bases each). This CDR3 has 12 amino acids. From germline, CDR1 is LGHDT and CDR2 YNNKEL (reference sequence). Trimming cost V 1 base and J 10 bases, with 8 bases left between them. CDR3 loop: CASSQGDEIQYF. The CDR3 DNA reads TGTGCCAGCAGCCAAGGGGACGAGATTCAGTACTTC.

V usage is TRBV27 and J usage is TRBJ2-5; D is ambiguous. Germline values: CDR1 MNHEY, CDR2 SMNVEV (reference sequence). The CDR3 sequence is 14 residues long. V lost 7 bases and J lost 5, with 17 bases in between. CDR3 amino acids: CASTRTGAWETQYF. The CDR3 bases are TGTGCCAGCACCCGCACTGGAGCTTGGGAGACCCAGTACTTC.

This clonotype has ten or more counts. The chain combines TRBV9 with TRBJ1-2; D gene unclear. V lost 3 bases and J lost 4, with 16 bases in between. The CDR3 has 15 amino acids. Germline V gene data show CDR1 as SGDLS and CDR2 as YYNGEE. In nucleotides, the CDR3 is TGTGCCAGCAGCGGAGAGCAACGGGCGCCCTATGGCTACACCTTC. Amino acids: CASSGEQRAPYGYTF.

There are many counts of this clonotype. This rearrangement joins TRBV7-8 to TRBJ2-1; TRBD1 matches 12 bases. V dropped 5 bases and J dropped 4; count of bases not matched to a gene: 18. The CDR3 is 20 residues long. The germline CDR1 and CDR2 sequences are SGHVS and FQNEAQ. The CDR3 region is CASSRIKERGTGGPYNEQFF. The CDR3 DNA follows: TGTGCCAGCAGCCGCATAAAAGAGCGGGGGACAGGGGGCCCTTACAATGAGCAGTTCTTC.

Regarding this clonotype: This clone may be a read error of a much larger clone one base away. CDR3 in DNA: TGTGCCACCAGCCCGACTAGCGCGAGCTCCTACAATGAGCAGTACTTC. Protein: CATSPTSASSYNEQYF. The chain combines TRBV24-1 with TRBJ2-1, with TRBD2 identical over 8 bases. The J call may be faulty, since TRBJ2-7 better matches the DNA end. The CDR3 covers 16 residues. Germline CDR1 is KGHDR and CDR2 is SFDVKD.

This clonotype turned up a few times. This sequence joins TRBV14 and TRBJ2-7, with TRBD2 matching over 8 bases. CDR3 size: 18 residues. V trimming: 0 bases; J trimming: 5 bases; junction bases outside the gene matches: 15. Germline CDR1 reads SGHDN; CDR2 reads FVKESK. CDR3 sequence reads: CASSQDIPFSGRSHEQYF. The CDR3 nucleotides are TGTGCCAGCAGCCAAGATATCCCCTTCAGCGGGAGATCCCACGAGCAGTACTTC.

This chain joins TRBV18 and TRBJ1-5, with D possibly matching TRBD1 (5 bases). The CDR3 runs to 17 residues. The germline CDR1 and CDR2 sequences are KGHSH and LQKENI. V lost 2 bases and J 3 bases, leaving 17 bases between the germline ends. CDR3: CASSPVEFQGSNQPQHF. The CDR3 coding sequence is TGTGCCAGCTCACCAGTTGAATTCCAGGGCTCCAATCAGCCCCAGCATTTT.

The chain joins TRBV7-9 to TRBJ1-5; D gene uncertain. Per the germline V gene, CDR1 is SEHNR and CDR2 is FQNEAQ (reference sequence). There are 15 residues in the CDR3. V lost 7 bases and J lost 5, with 18 bases in between. The CDR3 coding sequence is TGTGCCAGCAACTCCCTTGGGGTTCCCGATCAGCCCCAGCATTTT. This translates into CASNSLGVPDQPQHF.

This chain uses TRBV12-3 or TRBV12-4 with TRBJ1-1, with unresolved D. Trimming took off 6 bases at V and 10 bases at J, with 18 bases between the two ends. The CDR3 has 13 amino acids. The chain's CDR3 is CASRPPEGSGAFF. Written as DNA, the CDR3 is TGTGCCAGCAGGCCGCCCGAAGGGTCTGGAGCTTTCTTT.

This clonotype was counted at least ten times. The chain has TRBV12-3 or TRBV12-4 and TRBJ2-7, with 7 bases lining up with TRBD1. The CDR3 is made up of 14 amino acids. The V gene end was trimmed by 5 bases and the J gene end by 6 bases; junction bases not matched to a gene: 10. The CDR3 is CASSAGTARGEQYF. The CDR3, as DNA: TGTGCCAGCAGTGCCGGGACAGCAAGGGGCGAGCAGTACTTC.

This clonotype was seen ten or more times. This chain links TRBV7-2 with TRBJ2-1; D is unresolved. The germline V and J ends were trimmed by 3 bases and 8 bases, with 8 bases remaining between them. The CDR3 spans 12 residues. Germline V CDR1 and CDR2: SGHTA, FQGNSA. CDR3 DNA sequence: TGTGCCAGCAGCTTTTTAGCCTATGAGCAGTTCTTC. It specifies CASSFLAYEQFF.

With respect to this clonotype: Possible read error: a much larger clone is one base away. This chain joins TRBV4-1 and TRBJ2-4; D unresolved. Trimming took off 1 base at V and 13 bases at J, with 23 bases between the two ends. CDR1 and CDR2 from the germline V gene are MGHRA and YSYEKL. CDR3 length equals 16 residues. The CDR3 reads CASSQVGYVGSYGQYF. The CDR3 region has the DNA TGCGCCAGCAGCCAAGTTGGTTACGTAGGGTCCTACGGGCAGTACTTC.

The V gene is TRBV15, the J gene TRBJ2-3; D is possibly TRBD2 (5 bases). Germline CDR1 and CDR2: LNHNV and YYDKDF (reference sequence). The CDR3 is made up of 16 amino acids. With 0 bases removed from V and 4 bases from J, the gap between germline ends came to 14 bases. The CDR3 sequence is CATSRDQERRADTQYF. In nucleotides, the CDR3 is TGTGCCACCAGCAGAGATCAAGAGAGGCGGGCAGATACGCAGTATTTT.

This clonotype was detected many times. The chain couples TRBV29-1 to TRBJ2-1; TRBD2 aligns across 16 bases. The CDR3 runs to 15 residues. V shed 6 bases and J 4 bases; nucleotides not matched to a gene: 3. CDR1 is SQVTM, CDR2 ANQGSEA, per germline. The CDR3 region is CSVMGLAGGYNEQFF. In nucleotides, the CDR3 is TGCAGCGTAATGGGACTAGCGGGAGGGTACAATGAGCAGTTCTTC.

This clonotype was observed many times. The chain is built from TRBV10-3 and TRBJ2-3; D is undetermined. This CDR3 has 14 amino acids. Trimming stripped 4 bases from V and 0 bases from J, with 8 bases between. CDR1 is ENHRY, CDR2 SYGVKD, per germline. The CDR3 DNA follows: TGTGCCATCAGTGGGGGTCGTAGCACAGATACGCAGTATTTT. Its translation is CAISGGRSTDTQYF.

This clonotype was observed a few times. This chain links TRBV12-3 or TRBV12-4 with TRBJ1-1; D not resolved. V was trimmed by 6 bases and J by 4 bases, leaving 18 bases between them. CDR3 length equals 15 residues. CDR3 in DNA: TGTGCCAGCAGCTACTTCAACGGGAAGGGCACTGAAGCTTTCTTT. The encoded protein is CASSYFNGKGTEAFF.

On this clonotype: At one end the junction does not follow the germline gene, possibly because of a read error. The genes are TRBV20-1 and TRBJ2-1; D ambiguous. This CDR3 spans 13 amino acids. Germline V lookup: CDR1 DFQATT, CDR2 SNEGSKA (reference sequence). The CDR3, as DNA: TGCAGTGCCGGCCCGGGCTCCTACAATGTGCAGTTCTTC. Its protein product is CSAGPGSYNVQFF.